Listed below are T cell receptor beta chains from one sample, sequenced in a study of cytomegalovirus exposure and HLA in healthy donors. Profiling relied on immunoSEQ multiplex PCR, and the TCRdb table lists in-frame clones only, not all of them. The sample includes 150,000 or so clones, around 80% seen only once; the top ten take about 11%. Sequencing was carried out using PBMCs. These receptor sequences come from a man between 18 and 35 years old in good health and CMV-seropositive. The CDR3 runs from the conserved cysteine through the conserved F or W.

TRBJ1-1	TRBV7-3	CASSQSPLVEAFF
TRBJ2-4	TRBV28	CASSFRREFLAKNIQYF
TRBJ2-2	TRBV7-6	CASSLREGQLFF
TRBJ2-3	TRBV15	CATSEAGTDTQYF
TRBJ1-5	TRBV15	CATSRDPPGGNQPQHF
TRBJ1-5	TRBV18	CASSPQGLQSNQPQHF
TRBJ1-4	TRBV6-5	CASSYYQGGKLFF
TRBJ2-7	TRBV28	CACSFALAGGDYEQYF
TRBJ2-2	TRBV30	CAWSGRGLDVSGELFF
TRBJ2-3	TRBV6-4	CASSARGGGSDTQYF
TRBJ1-2	TRBV9	CASSVSPGERVDYGYTF
TRBJ2-1	TRBV15	CATSSRRQGVGEQFF
TRBJ2-7	TRBV19	CASSFSPGQYEQYF